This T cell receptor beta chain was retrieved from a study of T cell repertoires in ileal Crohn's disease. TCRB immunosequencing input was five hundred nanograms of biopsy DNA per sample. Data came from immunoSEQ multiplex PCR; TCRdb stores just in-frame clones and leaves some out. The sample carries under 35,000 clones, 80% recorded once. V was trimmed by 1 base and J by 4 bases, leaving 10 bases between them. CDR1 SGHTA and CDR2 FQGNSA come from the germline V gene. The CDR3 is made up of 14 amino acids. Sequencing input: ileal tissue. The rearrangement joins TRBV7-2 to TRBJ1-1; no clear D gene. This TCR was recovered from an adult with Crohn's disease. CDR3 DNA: TGTGCCAGCAGCTTAGACCGGGAAATCACTGAAGCTTTCTTT. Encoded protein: CASSLDREITEAFF.